This note documents a single TCR delta chain sequence. Its target antigen remains unknown. Base quality data are lacking; no much larger clone is found one base away. These data are taken from a study of human gamma delta and Vdelta1 T cells (dated 2018 in TCRdb). Study-level background: The study investigated Delta One T cells, Vd1+ gamma-delta T cells, as cytotoxic effectors against acute myeloid leukemia.

Summary of the overall study and its limitations: Polyclonality and broad cytotoxic targeting of acute myeloid leukemia were reported for Delta One T cells.

Libraries were constructed by PCR. The sample was run on an Illumina MiSeq. TCRdb called clones from the public reads with CATT, and repeated DNA sequences were later combined into one row. Here the sample has 6,000 to 7,000 delta-chain clones; 30% to 45% occur a single time. About 6% of the sample is taken by the ten largest. The germline V gene provides CDR1 TSWWSYY and CDR2 QGS. Trimming removed 0 bases from V and 7 bases from J, leaving 27 bases between the germline ends. The CDR3 sequence holds 19 residues, the cysteine and phenylalanine included. Solely the CDR3 DNA is kept, with 57 bases framed from the first base.

The sample taken for sequencing was Vdelta1 gamma-delta T cells from blood grown in culture (DOT cells). The cell subset or site label, read with the paper, signifies: Delta One T cells, in vitro expanded/differentiated Vd1+ gamma-delta T cells. The chain joins TRDV1 to TRDJ1; the D gene is perhaps TRDD3, on 6 matching bases. The TCR sequence derives from a human donor in good health. CDR3 protein: CALGELELLLGLGIVKLIF. The nucleotide sequence reads as follows: TGTGCTCTTGGGGAACTTGAACTTCTCCTGGGGCTAGGGATCGTTAAACTCATCTTT.